Listed here are 27 T cell receptor beta chains from one sample, sequenced in a study of blood T cell repertoires in COVID-19 (TCRdb year 2020). The receptor library was made with the immunoSEQ multiplex PCR assay. What TCRdb holds here is the immuneACCESS table cut down to in-frame rearrangements. Part of the clones is not present; checked against another copy, under half of the missing clones reflect an unresolved V gene, and the others are unexplained. This sample holds about 160,000 clones; over 70% were observed only once. Around 3.7% of the sample is taken by the ten largest. Sequencing was carried out using PBMCs or T cells enriched from blood (not recorded which). The receptors stem from an older woman who had recovered from COVID-19.

This chain connects TRBV6-5 to TRBJ1-1; maybe TRBD1 (5 bases). Per the germline V gene, CDR1 is MNHEY and CDR2 is SVGAGI. V was trimmed by 4 bases and J by 1 base, leaving 7 bases between them. The CDR3 has 13 amino acids. The chain's CDR3 is CASSSDRNTEAFF. In DNA form, the CDR3 reads TGTGCCAGCAGTTCAGACAGGAACACTGAAGCTTTCTTT.

The chain joins TRBV12-3 or TRBV12-4 to TRBJ1-6; D is possibly TRBD1 (5 bases). There are 12 residues in the CDR3. The V gene lost 7 bases and the J gene lost 10 bases, with 11 bases spanning the gap. CDR3 protein: CASTGKGSPLHF. The CDR3 DNA reads as TGTGCCAGCACAGGGAAGGGGTCACCCCTCCACTTT.

The CDR3 protein is CAWSVARGSGYTF. The CDR3 region has the DNA TGTGCCTGGAGTGTCGCCAGGGGAAGTGGCTACACCTTC. The chain couples TRBV30 to TRBJ1-2, with a possible D match to TRBD1 (6 bases). Germline lookup yields CDR1 GTSNPN and CDR2 SVGIG (reference sequence). The CDR3 has 13 residues. With 0 bases removed from V and 7 bases from J, the gap between germline ends came to 12 bases. Complete variable domain (other parts from reference TRBV30 and TRBJ1-2): SQTIHQWPATLVQPVGSPLSLECTVEGTSNPNLYWYRQAAGRGLQLLFYSVGIGQISSEVPQNLSASRPQDRQFILSSKKLLLSDSGFYLCAWSVARGSGYTFGSGTRLTVV.

The chain employs TRBV9 and TRBJ2-2; D ambiguous. CDR3 size: 14 residues. Germline assignment: CDR1 SGDLS and CDR2 YYNGEE. V was pared by 0 bases and J by 3 bases, with 6 bases between. CDR3: CASSVVSDTGELFF. DNA for the CDR3: TGTGCCAGCAGCGTAGTCTCTGACACCGGGGAGCTGTTTTTT. Full variable domain (remainder filled in from reference TRBV9 and TRBJ2-2): DSGVTQTPKHLITATGQRVTLRCSPRSGDLSVYWYQQSLDQGLQFLIQYYNGEERAKGNILERFSAQQFPDLHSELNLSSLELGDSALYFCASSVVSDTGELFFGEGSRLTVL.

The chain uses TRBV6-4 and TRBJ2-1, with TRBD2 matching over 9 bases. The CDR3 consists of 13 residues. V was pared by 8 bases and J by 9 bases, with 8 bases of the junction left unmatched. Germline V gene data show CDR1 as MRHNA and CDR2 as SNTAGT. This CDR3 is CASGQLSGGEQFF. Here the CDR3 DNA reads TGTGCCAGCGGTCAACTTAGCGGGGGTGAGCAGTTCTTC.

CDR3 in amino acids: CASSIRSGYTF. For the CDR3, the DNA is TGTGCCAGTAGTATACGTTCTGGCTACACCTTC. The rearrangement joins TRBV19 to TRBJ1-2; D is unresolved. The CDR3 runs 11 residues. The V and J ends lost 2 bases and 7 bases respectively, with 5 bases between them. CDR1 is LNHDA and CDR2 is SQIVND in the germline V gene (reference sequence).

The chain couples TRBV7-8 to TRBJ2-1; maybe TRBD2 (5 bases). The germline gives CDR1 SGHVS, CDR2 FQNEAQ. CDR3 size: 16 residues. V was clipped by 1 base and J by 3 bases, with 13 bases between them. The CDR3 DNA sequence: TGTGCCAGCAGCTTAGGCGACTACTCAGGCTACAATGAGCAGTTCTTC. Its translation: CASSLGDYSGYNEQFF.

This chain uses TRBV5-1 with TRBJ1-4; D gene uncertain. Germline CDR1 is SGHRS and CDR2 is YFSETQ. The CDR3 totals 13 residues. V lost 0 bases, J lost 8 bases, and 8 bases lay in between. CDR3 sequence reads: CASSLGSREKLFF. CDR3 bases: TGCGCCAGCAGCTTGGGGAGTCGGGAAAAACTGTTTTTT.

This chain links TRBV5-1 with TRBJ1-5; 10 nucleotides line up with TRBD1. This CDR3 comprises 15 residues. The germline V gene encodes CDR1 SGHRS and CDR2 YFSETQ. Trimming took 4 bases from V and 7 from J; bases not matched to a gene: 8. The chain's CDR3 is CASSRGTGVGQPQHF. As DNA, the CDR3 is TGCGCCAGCAGCCGAGGGACAGGGGTTGGGCAGCCCCAGCATTTT. The entire variable domain, with the rest obtained from reference TRBV5-1 and TRBJ1-5, is as follows: KAGVTQTPRYLIKTRGQQVTLSCSPISGHRSVSWYQQTPGQGLQFLFEYFSETQRNKGNFPGRFSGRQFSNSRSEMNVSTLELGDSALYLCASSRGTGVGQPQHFGDGTRLSIL.

Remarks on this clone: The same CDR3 also results from other DNA sequences found in this sample. The CDR3 reads CASSPGGTEAFF. In DNA, the CDR3 is TGTGCCAGCAGCCCAGGGGGGACTGAAGCTTTCTTT. V usage is TRBV11-2 and J usage is TRBJ1-1; 7 bases are a match to TRBD1. Trimming removed 5 bases from V and 5 bases from J; junction bases left unmatched: 2. This CDR3 has 12 residues. The germline V gene encodes CDR1 SGHAT and CDR2 FQNNGV.

The V and J genes are TRBV6-1 and TRBJ2-1, with 7 bases matching TRBD2. The CDR3 has 15 residues. The trim removed 3 bases at V and 0 bases at J, leaving 2 bases unmatched. Germline V gene lookup returns CDR1 MNHNS and CDR2 SASEGT. This CDR3 is CASSDAGDSYNEQFF. As DNA, the CDR3 is TGTGCCAGCAGTGACGCGGGGGACTCCTACAATGAGCAGTTCTTC.

This rearrangement joins TRBV21-1 to TRBJ2-5; the table's D call, TRBD1, has no DNA check behind it. TRBV21-1 is classified as a pseudogene. The CDR3 runs to 18 residues. CDR3 protein: CASSRQTLTGRKGVTQYF. The DNA for the CDR3 is TGTGCCAGCAGCAGGCAAACCCTGACAGGGAGGAAGGGAGTGACCCAGTACTTC.

This clone has only one observation. J is TRBJ1-2 and V is TRBV7-9, with D hard to call. Trimming removed 5 bases at V and 3 bases at J, with 13 bases between. The CDR3 runs 14 residues. Germline lookup yields CDR1 SEHNR and CDR2 FQNEAQ (reference sequence). In DNA form, the CDR3 reads TGTGCCAGCAGCACTCAAGCTTCGCACTATGGCTACACCTTC. It yields the protein CASSTQASHYGYTF. Filled out from reference TRBV7-9 and TRBJ1-2, the complete variable domain reads DTGVSQNPRHKITKRGQNVTFRCDPISEHNRLYWYRQTLGQGPEFLTYFQNEAQLEKSRLLSDRFSAERPKGSFSTLEIQRTEQGDSAMYLCASSTQASHYGYTFGSGTRLTVV.

This clone was seen just once. This sequence joins TRBV9 and TRBJ2-3; TRBD2 might be the D (6 bases). Germline loops: CDR1 SGDLS, CDR2 YYNGEE. The CDR3 has 17 residues. Deletions cut 2 bases from V and 1 base from J, with 17 bases between. The CDR3 DNA is TGTGCCAGCAGCGTCACTAGGACGGCTAGCGGCACAGATACGCAGTATTTT. Protein product: CASSVTRTASGTDTQYF.

CDR3 nucleotide sequence: TGCGCCAGCCGCTCGGACACCAACACCGGGGAGCTGTTTTTT. Protein: CASRSDTNTGELFF. The chain carries TRBV5-1 and TRBJ2-2; maybe TRBD1 (5 bases). CDR3 size: 14 residues. Germline V gene sequence: CDR1 SGHRS, CDR2 YFSETQ. V was clipped by 7 bases and J by 2 bases, with 12 bases between them.

This clone was detected only once. The genes are TRBV14 and TRBJ2-2; the D is unclear. This CDR3 contains 13 residues. Germline assignment: CDR1 SGHDN and CDR2 FVKESK. Between the trimmed V and J ends, which lost 4 bases and 5 bases, there was a span of 8 bases. The CDR3 protein is CASSRALTGELFF. The DNA for the CDR3 is TGTGCCAGCAGCCGGGCCCTTACCGGGGAGCTGTTTTTT.

The chain joins TRBV10-3 to TRBJ1-1, with a possible D match to TRBD1 (6 bases). This CDR3 has 14 residues. Germline assignment: CDR1 ENHRY and CDR2 SYGVKD. The V end lost 6 bases, the J end lost 1 base, and 12 bases lay between the germline ends. CDR3 loop: CAIRSKQGNTEAFF. Written as DNA, the CDR3 is TGTGCCATCAGATCCAAACAGGGGAACACTGAAGCTTTCTTT.

In its sample, this clone was seen a few times. The V gene is TRBV4-2, the J gene TRBJ2-1; 7 bases map to TRBD2. This CDR3 spans 15 amino acids. With V trimmed by 2 bases and J by 2 bases, 3 bases remained unmatched. CDR1 and CDR2 (germline): LGHNA, YNFKEQ. As DNA, the CDR3 is TGTGCCAGCAGCCAATTCGGGGGGACCTACAATGAGCAGTTCTTC. It codes for CASSQFGGTYNEQFF.

This chain uses TRBV4-2 with TRBJ2-3; 8 bases align to TRBD2. Germline V gives CDR1 LGHNA, CDR2 YNFKEQ. Trimming cost V 1 base and J 0 bases; bases outside gene matches: 0. The CDR3 is made up of 15 amino acids. The CDR3 DNA follows: TGTGCCAGCAGCCAAGTAGCGGGGAGCACAGATACGCAGTATTTT. It yields the protein CASSQVAGSTDTQYF.

The V and J genes are TRBV19 and TRBJ2-1; no clear D gene. The CDR3 contains 12 residues. The V gene lost 8 bases and the J gene lost 6 bases, with 11 bases spanning the gap. CDR1 and CDR2 (germline): LNHDA, SQIVND (reference sequence). The CDR3 DNA is TGTGCCAGTCAACGAGGAAGCAATGAGCAGTTCTTC. It specifies CASQRGSNEQFF.

The chain employs TRBV11-3 and TRBJ2-3, with 7 bases identical to TRBD1. The V gene's germline CDR1 is SGHNT and CDR2 YENEEA. The CDR3 spans 13 residues. Trimming took 8 bases from V and 3 from J; bases not matched to a gene: 5. The chain's CDR3 is CASGAGGTDTQYF. DNA for the CDR3: TGTGCCAGCGGGGCAGGGGGAACAGATACGCAGTATTTT.

V is TRBV7-9 and J is TRBJ1-1; 9 nucleotides line up with TRBD1. V trimming: 5 bases; J trimming: 8 bases; junction bases outside the gene matches: 3. Germline V CDR1 and CDR2: SEHNR, FQNEAQ (reference sequence). The CDR3 spans 12 residues. The CDR3 reads CASSLTGGEAFF. The CDR3 coding sequence is TGTGCCAGCAGCCTTACAGGGGGCGAAGCTTTCTTT.

This chain joins TRBV29-1 and TRBJ1-4; D is ambiguous. Germline CDR1 reads SQVTM; CDR2 reads ANQGSEA. The CDR3 runs to 12 residues. The CDR3 here is CAAGRLNEKLFF. CDR3 sequence (DNA): TGCGCGGCGGGCAGGCTGAATGAAAAACTGTTTTTT.

The rearrangement joins TRBV7-2 to TRBJ1-2; no clear D. CDR3 length: 16 amino acids. With 2 bases removed from V and 0 bases from J, the gap between germline ends came to 13 bases. Germline lookup yields CDR1 SGHTA and CDR2 FQGNSA. The CDR3 here is CASSLSLATANYGYTF. The DNA of the CDR3 is TGTGCCAGCAGCTTATCTTTGGCAACAGCTAACTATGGCTACACCTTC.

J is TRBJ1-2 and V is TRBV19; the match to TRBD1 covers 9 bases. The CDR3 extends over 13 amino acids. V lost 6 bases, J lost 6 bases, and 5 bases stayed unmatched. Germline values: CDR1 LNHDA, CDR2 SQIVND (reference sequence). The CDR3 region is CASSPRDRDGYTF. The CDR3 DNA is TGTGCCAGTAGCCCCCGGGACAGGGATGGCTACACCTTC.

The chain couples TRBV5-1 to TRBJ2-3, with 11 bases lining up with TRBD2. The CDR3 has 17 amino acids. Germline V gives CDR1 SGHRS, CDR2 YFSETQ. V gave up 0 bases and J gave up 2 bases; unmatched junction bases: 5. DNA for the CDR3: TGCGCCAGCAGCTTGGGAACTAGCGGGGGAAACACAGATACGCAGTATTTT. Protein: CASSLGTSGGNTDTQYF.

About this clone itself: This same CDR3 is encoded by further DNA sequences in the sample. This rearrangement joins TRBV3-1 (or the pseudogene TRBV3-2) to TRBJ2-5, with D hard to call. Germline V gene lookup returns CDR1 LGHDT and CDR2 YNNKEL (reference sequence). Trimming removed 3 bases from V and 5 bases from J, with 7 bases in between. CDR3 length: 12 residues. In DNA, the CDR3 is TGTGCCAGCAGCCAGGTCCGGGAGACCCAGTACTTC. Translating gives CASSQVRETQYF.